This T cell receptor beta chain was captured by sequencing in a study of T cell responses to AZD1222 COVID-19 vaccine (dated by TCRdb to the early 2020s). A note on the overall study: AZD1222 recipients whose second dose came at about 4 weeks and those whose second dose came at about 12 weeks were combined into one group, since spike-specific TCR depth and breadth did not differ between the two schedules. TCR sequencing was performed for 230 to 250 trial participants, of whom around 200 were given two doses of AZD1222 and 26 were given two doses of MenACWY control vaccine. Enrollment into the trials was organized by age into subgroups of 18-55, 56-69 and 70-plus years, and those subgroups contained about 160, 30 and 59 TCR-sequenced participants, respectively. Broader findings and caveats from the paper: Epitopes outside the regions mutated in the B.1.351 and B.1.1.7 variants were reportedly recognized by nearly half of the unique spike-specific TCRs. Vaccine-associated CD4 TCRs spanned the whole spike protein, with dominant responses in regions 160-218 and 743-854. After two AZD1222 doses, both the breadth and the depth of spike-specific TCRs were significantly higher than at day 0 and than in MenACWY recipients. The 56-69-year group was small, and its depth increase did not reach significance, likely because of low power. Because no samples from the day 14 peak response were available, repertoires could be characterized only after the peak T cell response. Participants were mostly white British, with more females than males. The authors suggested clonal diversity may have been underestimated. Conclusions about previously exposed vaccinees are limited because only six or seven AZD1222 recipients were SARS-CoV-2 seropositive at baseline.

The CDR3 regions of human TCRbeta chains were analyzed by immunosequencing. Per the original workflow: Repertoire TCRs were matched against a reference library of SARS-CoV-2-specific TCRs generated with the MIRA antigen-specificity platform. Breadth was defined as the fraction of unique TCRs that were SARS-CoV-2-associated. Depth was defined as the fraction of total T cells that were SARS-CoV-2-associated. Each spike-specific TCR was assigned to its reactive spike region and to a CD4 or CD8 class using the MIRA data. Log10-transformed breadth and depth values were compared by one-way ANOVA with Sidak's multiple comparisons tests. TCRdb's version of the immuneACCESS table is confined to in-frame rearrangements and falls short of the full clone set. An unresolved V gene accounts for under half of the shortfall where checked; the remainder is of unknown origin. That table is the source of V, J and clone size, and D and trimming were worked out from the DNA. This sample has 60,000 to 75,000 clones in its table, and over 75% of those were observed once. Clones ranked in the top ten supply roughly 20% of the sample.

The time point tag for this specimen amounts to: baseline before first vaccination. Samples from vaccinated people were obtained from the UK trials COV001 and COV002, which included a single-blind randomized controlled phase 2/3 trial of AZD1222 (ChAdOx1 nCoV-19) in healthy adults. For TCRbeta chain sequencing, PBMC samples from trial participants were taken at day 0 and at day 28 after the second dose. From the germline V gene, CDR1 is SGHRS and CDR2 is YFSETQ. Spanning cysteine to phenylalanine, the CDR3 consists of 14 amino acids. The kept DNA is CDR3 alone, 42 bases in frame from the first base. V is cut by 1 base and J by 5 bases, and the space between the germline ends is 10 bases. In its sample, this clone was seen a few times. Its antigen is currently not known. The record has no base qualities; no much larger clone is one base away.

The TCR comes from an adult in good health. The sample here was peripheral blood, taken on day 0 of AZD1222 vaccination. The sequence is built from TRBV5-1 and TRBJ2-1; no D gene call is confident. The DNA reads TGCGCCAGCAGCTTGAGACAAACGAACAATGAGCAGTTCTTC. Its product reads: CASSLRQTNNEQFF.